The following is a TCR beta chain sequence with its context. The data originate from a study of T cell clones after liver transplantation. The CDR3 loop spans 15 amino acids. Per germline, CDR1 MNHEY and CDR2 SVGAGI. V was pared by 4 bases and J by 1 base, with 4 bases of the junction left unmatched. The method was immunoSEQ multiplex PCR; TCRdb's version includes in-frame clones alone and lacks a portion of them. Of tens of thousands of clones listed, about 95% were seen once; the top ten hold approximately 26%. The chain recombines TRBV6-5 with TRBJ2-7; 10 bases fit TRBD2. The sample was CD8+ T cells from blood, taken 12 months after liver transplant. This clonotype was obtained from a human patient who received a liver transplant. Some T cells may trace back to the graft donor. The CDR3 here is CASSFGLAASYEQYF. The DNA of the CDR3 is TGTGCCAGCAGTTTCGGACTAGCGGCTTCCTACGAGCAGTACTTC.